The T cell receptor beta chain under discussion was sequenced for a study of long-term antiretroviral therapy in people with HIV. Regarding the study as a whole: Older ART regimens may have been in use when blood was drawn between the mid-2000s and the late 2010s.

From germline, CDR1 is SEHNR and CDR2 FQNEAQ (reference sequence). This CDR3 is built from 15 residues. The ends were cut back, 0 bases at V and 5 bases at J, with 12 bases in the middle. A v3.0 immunoSEQ assay was performed at survey level. The table came from immunoSEQ multiplex PCR; TCRdb's copy has only in-frame clones and leaves some out. The table shows around 20,000 clones, with roughly 70% occurring only once. On this clone itself: Its matching antigen is unknown.

The rearrangement joins TRBV7-9 to TRBJ2-3; perhaps TRBD2 as D (5 bases). The clonotype comes from a man younger than 30 with HIV. Sequenced material: unsorted PBMCs, taken 0.5 years before starting antiretroviral therapy. CDR3 nucleotide sequence: TGTGCCAGCAGCTTAGCGGTGGCGGGTGGAGATACGCAGTATTTT. Translating it yields CASSLAVAGGDTQYF.